This T cell receptor (beta chain) was profiled in a study of T-cell reconstitution after alpha-beta-depleted transplantation in children. Preparing the TCRbeta library involved the use of unique molecular identifiers. TCRdb processed the PCR reads anew with MiXCR; each CDR3 protein has one entry. The sample consists of about 250,000 distinct CDR3 sequences, roughly a quarter of them appearing once. The source material was PBMCs, mostly from graft donor cells, sampled 360 days after TCRalphabeta/CD19-depleted stem cell transplant. The TCR originated in a female patient under 10 years old who had a stem cell transplant for congenital amegakaryocytic thrombocytopenia, so the T cells may come from the graft donor.

The CDR3 reads CAISGEGISRETQYF. In nucleotides, the CDR3 is TGTGCCATCAGTGGCGAGGGGATCAGCAGAGAGACCCAGTACTTC. This chain uses TRBV10-3 with TRBJ2-5; D could derive from TRBD1 or TRBD2 (5 bases each). The CDR3 length is 15 residues. The germline V and J ends were trimmed by 4 bases and 4 bases, with 16 bases remaining between them. In germline, CDR1 is ENHRY, CDR2 SYGVKD.